One and the same sample provided the 18 T cell receptor beta chains below, sequenced in a study of identical twins. Via MiXCR, TCRdb re-called the 5' RACE reads, giving one row per CDR3 protein. The table has approximately 140,000 distinct CDR3 sequences, around 3.5% seen once. Sequenced input: memory T cells sorted from blood. Every receptor here comes from a man aged 18 to 30 in good health.

In its sample, this clonotype was seen many times. The chain couples TRBV4-2 to TRBJ1-6; perhaps TRBD1 as D (5 bases). Germline V gene data show CDR1 as LGHNA and CDR2 as YNFKEQ. The CDR3 is 12 amino acids. V was pared by 1 base and J by 15 bases, with 10 bases between. CDR3 in amino acids: CASSQVRGSLHF. In nucleotides, the CDR3 is TGTGCCAGCAGCCAAGTTCGGGGCAGCCTCCACTTT.

This clonotype has a count of ten or more. V and J are TRBV20-1 and TRBJ2-3, with D tentatively TRBD1 (5 bases). This CDR3 is 18 amino acids long. CDR1 and CDR2 from the germline V gene are DFQATT and SNEGSKA (reference sequence). The V end was cut by 0 bases, the J end by 4 bases, with 23 bases between. The CDR3 here is CSARDGDSSIIVADTQYF. The CDR3 nucleotides read TGCAGTGCTAGAGATGGTGACAGCTCTATCATAGTCGCAGATACGCAGTATTTT.

In its sample, this clonotype was seen many times. DNA for the CDR3: TGTGCCAGCAGCTTATCCAGGGATACGTACGAGCAGTACTTC. Amino acid sequence: CASSLSRDTYEQYF. The chain recombines TRBV7-2 with TRBJ2-7; D is possibly TRBD1 (5 bases). Trimming removed 2 bases at V and 4 bases at J, with 12 bases between. CDR1 and CDR2 (germline): SGHTA, FQGNSA. CDR3 length equals 14 residues.

This clonotype was picked up many times. This chain joins TRBV18 and TRBJ2-1, with D maybe TRBD1 (6 bases). The germline CDR1 and CDR2 sequences are KGHSH and LQKENI. The CDR3 is 15 residues long. Trimming removed 2 bases from V and 2 bases from J, with 10 bases in between. The CDR3 region is CASSPGGAPYNEQFF. CDR3 bases: TGTGCCAGCTCACCAGGGGGCGCCCCCTACAATGAGCAGTTCTTC.

This chain connects TRBV19 to TRBJ2-6; D remains ambiguous. This CDR3 contains 15 residues. Germline CDR1 is LNHDA and CDR2 is SQIVND (reference sequence). V lost 7 bases and J lost 0, with 10 bases in between. The CDR3 loop is CASNQLVSGANVLTF. The CDR3 DNA follows: TGTGCCAGTAACCAACTCGTCTCTGGGGCCAACGTCCTGACTTTC.

This clonotype was observed many times. The V and J genes are TRBV6-2 or TRBV6-3 and TRBJ1-4; 7 positions match TRBD1. The ends lost 2 bases at V and 7 bases at J; junction bases unmatched: 13. This CDR3 is 17 amino acids long. The V gene's germline CDR1 is MNHEY and CDR2 SVGEGT. CDR3 sequence: CASSYRPTGSVVEKLFF. In nucleotides, the CDR3 is TGTGCCAGCAGTTACCGCCCGACAGGGTCGGTGGTTGAAAAACTGTTTTTT.

This clonotype was observed many times. The V and J genes are TRBV12-3 or TRBV12-4 and TRBJ2-1; a possible D gene is TRBD2 (7 bases). This CDR3 has 18 amino acids. V lost 2 bases, J lost 2 bases, and 19 bases lay in between. CDR3 nucleotide sequence: TGTGCCAGCAGTTTAAGGGGGGGTTTGAGCCCGCCCTACAATGAGCAGTTCTTC. Translating gives CASSLRGGLSPPYNEQFF.

In this sample, this clonotype turned up many times. The chain combines TRBV7-8 with TRBJ2-1; a possible D gene is TRBD2 (7 bases). Germline V gene sequence: CDR1 SGHVS, CDR2 FQNEAQ. The V gene lost 2 bases and the J gene lost 10 bases, with 27 bases spanning the gap. The CDR3 is made up of 18 amino acids. The CDR3 nucleotides are TGTGCCAGCAGCTTAAGAAGGGAGGGAGGCGGGGCCGGGGGCGAGCAGTTCTTC. Translated, it gives CASSLRREGGGAGGEQFF.

There are many counts of this clonotype. The CDR3 loop is CAARRGTTLNEKLFF. DNA for the CDR3: TGTGCCGCACGGCGGGGGACCACCCTCAATGAAAAACTGTTTTTT. The chain links TRBV10-3 to TRBJ1-4; possibly TRBD1 for D (5 bases). Germline V gene data show CDR1 as ENHRY and CDR2 as SYGVKD. The CDR3 totals 15 residues. Trimming removed 11 bases from V and 5 bases from J, with 21 bases in between.

This clonotype was counted ten times or more. V usage is TRBV5-6 and J usage is TRBJ2-3; 7 bases match TRBD1. The CDR3 extends over 16 amino acids. Per the germline V gene, CDR1 is SGHDT and CDR2 is YYEEEE. Trimming took 1 base from V and 4 from J; bases not matched to a gene: 9. CDR3: CASSLSGTDVSDTQYF. The CDR3 bases are TGTGCCAGCAGCTTGTCCGGGACAGATGTTTCAGATACGCAGTATTTT. The entire variable domain, with the rest obtained from reference TRBV5-6 and TRBJ2-3, is as follows: DAGVTQSPTHLIKTRGQQVTLRCSPKSGHDTVSWYQQALGQGPQFIFQYYEEEERQRGNFPDRFSGHQFPNYSSELNVNALLLGDSALYLCASSLSGTDVSDTQYFGPGTRLTVL.

Regarding this clonotype: A much larger clone differs from this one at a single base, so this may be a read error. The chain is built from TRBV4-2 and TRBJ1-3; D unresolved. Germline V gene lookup returns CDR1 LGHNA and CDR2 YNFKEQ. This CDR3 comprises 15 residues. In DNA form, the CDR3 reads TGTGTCAGCAGCCTATTACCGACAAGCGGAAACACCATATATTTT. It specifies CVSSLLPTSGNTIYF.

This clonotype has a count of ten or more. This chain connects TRBV15 to TRBJ2-1; 13 nucleotides match TRBD2. CDR3 size: 14 residues. Per the germline V gene, CDR1 is LNHNV and CDR2 is YYDKDF (reference sequence). After removal of 5 bases from V and 10 bases from J, the junction contained 5 bases not matched to a gene. This CDR3 reads CATSLGLAGEEQFF. CDR3 nucleotides: TGTGCCACCAGCTTAGGACTAGCGGGGGAAGAGCAGTTCTTC.

This clonotype was observed many times. V is TRBV7-2 and J is TRBJ1-1; D not resolved. V was pared by 5 bases and J by 7 bases, with 11 bases between. CDR1 and CDR2 from the germline V gene are SGHTA and FQGNSA. There are 12 residues in the CDR3. CDR3 nucleotide sequence: TGTGCCAGCAGCCTTGACACCATTGAAGCTTTCTTT. Amino acids: CASSLDTIEAFF.

This clonotype has a handful of counts. The chain employs TRBV28 and TRBJ2-5, with a tentative D call TRBD1 (5 bases). The CDR3 consists of 15 residues. V lost 10 bases and J 5 bases, leaving 23 bases between the germline ends. Germline V CDR1 and CDR2: MDHEN, SYDVKM. CDR3 residues: CATDRGAGWSETQYF. The CDR3, as DNA: TGTGCCACCGACCGCGGAGCAGGGTGGTCCGAGACCCAGTACTTC.

This clonotype has ten or more counts. The chain employs TRBV12-3 or TRBV12-4 and TRBJ2-5; no clear D. Trimming took 3 bases from V and 5 from J, leaving 10 bases between them. CDR3 length: 13 amino acids. This chain's CDR3 is CASSLNEIETQYF. The CDR3 DNA is TGTGCCAGCAGTTTGAATGAGATCGAGACCCAGTACTTC.

This clonotype was seen many times. The genes are TRBV3-1 and TRBJ2-2; possibly TRBD2 for D (6 bases). V was pared by 8 bases and J by 3 bases, with 16 bases between. From germline, CDR1 is LGHDT and CDR2 YNNKEL (reference sequence). This CDR3 is 15 amino acids long. The CDR3 nucleotides read TGTGCCAGCCGATACGAGCGGGCCTACACCGGGGAGCTGTTTTTT. Protein: CASRYERAYTGELFF.

This clonotype came up many times. J is TRBJ2-3 and V is TRBV6-2 or TRBV6-3; 13 nucleotides align to TRBD2. Germline V CDR1 and CDR2: MNHEY, SVGEGT. The CDR3 contains 15 residues. V trimming: 6 bases; J trimming: 7 bases; junction bases outside the gene matches: 7. This CDR3 reads CASRGLAGVSYTQYF. The CDR3 DNA is TGTGCCAGCAGAGGACTAGCGGGAGTTTCATATACGCAGTATTTT.

In this sample, this clonotype turned up many times. The V call is TRBV28, the J call TRBJ2-4; possible D gene TRBD1, 6 bases. Germline CDR1 MDHEN, CDR2 SYDVKM. Trimming left V 7 bases short and J 0 bases short, with 13 bases between. The CDR3 has 15 amino acids. The CDR3 spells CASTVQGLAKNIQYF. The DNA of the CDR3 is TGTGCCAGCACGGTACAGGGTCTAGCCAAAAACATTCAGTACTTC.